A selection of T cell receptor beta chains follows, all from one sample in a study of blood T cell repertoires in COVID-19. Data came from immunoSEQ multiplex PCR; TCRdb stores just in-frame clones and leaves some out. The sample includes under 95,000 clones, roughly 85% of them seen just once. Sequenced: peripheral blood. Every receptor here comes from a man in his sixties with acute or convalescent COVID-19. Each CDR3 is given with its conserved first and last residue. D genes are given only for firm matches. Some rows mark clone size as missing; the rest say once, few, many or name a class of expanded clone.

v_call: TRBV27
d_call: TRBD1
clone_size: -
j_call: TRBJ1-2
cdr3_nt: TGTGCCAGCAGTCCAGGGACAGGCTATTCCCCGTGGGGCTACACCTTC
cdr3_aa: CASSPGTGYSPWGYTF

v_call: TRBV30
d_call: -
clone_size: once
j_call: TRBJ2-4
cdr3_nt: TGTGCCTGGAGTAACGGAGTGACGCTAGCCAAAAACATTCAGTACTTC
cdr3_aa: CAWSNGVTLAKNIQYF

v_call: TRBV30
d_call: TRBD2
clone_size: -
j_call: TRBJ2-1
cdr3_nt: TGTGCCTGGAGTTTCGTCCAGCGGGGAACTAATGAGCAGTTCTTC
cdr3_aa: CAWSFVQRGTNEQFF

v_call: TRBV6-6
d_call: -
clone_size: -
j_call: TRBJ1-3
cdr3_nt: TGTGCCAGCAGTCAAACCCAGGGAAGGCGGTCTGGAAACACCATATATTTT
cdr3_aa: CASSQTQGRRSGNTIYF

v_call: TRBV25-1
d_call: TRBD2
clone_size: -
j_call: TRBJ2-1
cdr3_nt: TGTGCCAGCAGTGTTAGCGGGGGGGCTAATGAGCAGTTCTTC
cdr3_aa: CASSVSGGANEQFF

v_call: TRBV2
d_call: -
clone_size: -
j_call: TRBJ1-2
cdr3_nt: TGTGCCAGCAGTGATAGGGGGGGTTATGGCTACACCTTC
cdr3_aa: CASSDRGGYGYTF

v_call: TRBV9
d_call: -
clone_size: -
j_call: TRBJ1-5
cdr3_nt: TGTGCCAGCAGCGCGGGGGTTTCCAATCAGCCCCAGCATTTT
cdr3_aa: CASSAGVSNQPQHF

v_call: TRBV5-4
d_call: TRBD1
clone_size: -
j_call: TRBJ2-1
cdr3_nt: TGTGCCAGCAGCTTTTACAGGGGAAATGAGCAGTTCTTC
cdr3_aa: CASSFYRGNEQFF

v_call: TRBV23-1
d_call: TRBD1
clone_size: -
j_call: TRBJ1-2
cdr3_nt: TGCGCCAGCAGACGAAACGGACAGGCGAAACCATTCGTCGACTATGGCTACACCTTC
cdr3_aa: CASRRNGQAKPFVDYGYTF

v_call: TRBV5-1
d_call: -
clone_size: -
j_call: TRBJ2-7
cdr3_nt: TGCGCCAGCAGCTCGGCTAGCCGGAGTTACGAGCAGTACTTC
cdr3_aa: CASSSASRSYEQYF

v_call: TRBV19
d_call: TRBD1
clone_size: -
j_call: TRBJ1-1
cdr3_nt: TGTGCCAGTTCACAGGGGGCGGGCACTGAAGCTTTCTTT
cdr3_aa: CASSQGAGTEAFF

v_call: TRBV4-3
d_call: TRBD1
clone_size: once
j_call: TRBJ1-3
cdr3_nt: TGCGCCAGCAGCCCGGGGACAGGCACCTCTGGAAACACCATATATTTT
cdr3_aa: CASSPGTGTSGNTIYF

v_call: TRBV4-3
d_call: TRBD1
clone_size: -
j_call: TRBJ1-5
cdr3_nt: TGCGCCAGCAGCCAGACAGGGGGGAATCAGCCCCAGCATTTT
cdr3_aa: CASSQTGGNQPQHF

v_call: TRBV11-2
d_call: -
clone_size: -
j_call: TRBJ2-2
cdr3_nt: TGTGCCAGCAGCTTAATGGGGGGAGTGACCGGGGAGCTGTTTTTT
cdr3_aa: CASSLMGGVTGELFF

v_call: TRBV5-1
d_call: -
clone_size: -
j_call: TRBJ1-3
cdr3_nt: TGCGCCAGCAGCTCGGGGAACTCTGGAAACACCATATATTTT
cdr3_aa: CASSSGNSGNTIYF

v_call: TRBV6-6
d_call: TRBD1
clone_size: -
j_call: TRBJ1-3
cdr3_nt: TGTGCCAGCAGTTACTCGAGGGGGCGTCCTGGAAACACCATATATTTT
cdr3_aa: CASSYSRGRPGNTIYF

v_call: TRBV10-3
d_call: -
clone_size: -
j_call: TRBJ1-2
cdr3_nt: TGTGCCATCAGTGAGCCCAGTTTCGGAGATAACTATGGCTACACCTTC
cdr3_aa: CAISEPSFGDNYGYTF

v_call: TRBV7-6
d_call: TRBD2
clone_size: -
j_call: TRBJ2-1
cdr3_nt: TGTGCCAGCAGCCACGCGTCCGGGGGGGGATCCTACAATGAGCAGTTCTTC
cdr3_aa: CASSHASGGGSYNEQFF

v_call: TRBV3-1/TRBV3-2
d_call: -
clone_size: -
j_call: TRBJ2-3
cdr3_nt: TGTGCCAGCAGCCAGGACATGGGGGGGGGCACCGATACGCAGTATTTT
cdr3_aa: CASSQDMGGGTDTQYF

v_call: TRBV19
d_call: -
clone_size: -
j_call: TRBJ1-5
cdr3_nt: TGTGCCAGTAGTATCGTCGGGGATCGCAATCAGCCCCAGCATTTT
cdr3_aa: CASSIVGDRNQPQHF

v_call: TRBV30
d_call: TRBD1
clone_size: once
j_call: TRBJ1-1
cdr3_nt: TGTGCCTGGAGTCTGGACAGGGTCAGTACTGAAGCTTTCTTT
cdr3_aa: CAWSLDRVSTEAFF

v_call: TRBV18
d_call: -
clone_size: few
j_call: TRBJ2-7
cdr3_nt: TGTGCCAGCTCACCGGGCACAGGGTTTCCCTACGAGCAGTACTTC
cdr3_aa: CASSPGTGFPYEQYF

v_call: TRBV4-3
d_call: -
clone_size: -
j_call: TRBJ1-6
cdr3_nt: TGCGCCAGCAGCCAAGATCGTTCACCCCTCCACTTT
cdr3_aa: CASSQDRSPLHF

v_call: TRBV5-1
d_call: -
clone_size: -
j_call: TRBJ2-3
cdr3_nt: TGCGCCAGCAGGGGTATGGAGGAGGATACGCAGTATTTT
cdr3_aa: CASRGMEEDTQYF

v_call: TRBV19
d_call: -
clone_size: -
j_call: TRBJ2-7
cdr3_nt: TGTGCCAGTAGTATCACTAGCTATGCCTACGAGCAGTACTTC
cdr3_aa: CASSITSYAYEQYF

v_call: TRBV3-1/TRBV3-2
d_call: -
clone_size: -
j_call: TRBJ2-7
cdr3_nt: TGTGCCAGCAGCCAGGGGGAGGTTGGGGAGCAGTACTTC
cdr3_aa: CASSQGEVGEQYF

v_call: TRBV4-2
d_call: TRBD2
clone_size: -
j_call: TRBJ2-3
cdr3_nt: TGTGCCAGCAGCCCGGGGACTAGCGAGCGCACAGATACGCAGTATTTT
cdr3_aa: CASSPGTSERTDTQYF

v_call: TRBV9
d_call: TRBD1
clone_size: -
j_call: TRBJ1-2
cdr3_nt: TGTGCCAGCAGCGTTCCGGGACAGGGTCTAGGCTATGGCTACACCTTC
cdr3_aa: CASSVPGQGLGYGYTF

v_call: TRBV29-1
d_call: TRBD1
clone_size: -
j_call: TRBJ2-7
cdr3_nt: TGCAGCGCCACGGGACAGACACATCTCAACGAGCAGTACTTC
cdr3_aa: CSATGQTHLNEQYF

v_call: TRBV4-3
d_call: -
clone_size: -
j_call: TRBJ2-1
cdr3_nt: TGCGCCAGCAGCCGCTGGCCTGGGCGGACTGCCGAGAGAAACAATGAGCAGTTCTTC
cdr3_aa: CASSRWPGRTAERNNEQFF

v_call: TRBV3-1/TRBV3-2
d_call: TRBD1
clone_size: -
j_call: TRBJ1-4
cdr3_nt: TGTGCCAGCAGCCAAGGTGGGGCAGGGGGCTTTGAAAAACTGTTTTTT
cdr3_aa: CASSQGGAGGFEKLFF

v_call: TRBV5-1
d_call: TRBD1
clone_size: -
j_call: TRBJ2-7
cdr3_nt: TGCGCCAGCAGCTACGGGACAGGGAACTCCATCTACGAGCAGTACTTC
cdr3_aa: CASSYGTGNSIYEQYF

v_call: TRBV6-2/TRBV6-3
d_call: -
clone_size: -
j_call: TRBJ1-1
cdr3_nt: TGTGCCAGCAGTTCCCTCGGGGGGGCTCTGAACACTGAAGCTTTCTTT
cdr3_aa: CASSSLGGALNTEAFF

v_call: TRBV4-1
d_call: -
clone_size: -
j_call: TRBJ1-3
cdr3_nt: TGCGCCAGCAGCCAAGATCCAGACTTTTCTGGAAACACCATATATTTT
cdr3_aa: CASSQDPDFSGNTIYF

v_call: TRBV20-1
d_call: TRBD1
clone_size: -
j_call: TRBJ2-3
cdr3_nt: TGCAGTGCTAGTCCCCGACAGGGGGCGAGCACAGATACGCAGTATTTT
cdr3_aa: CSASPRQGASTDTQYF

v_call: TRBV11-2
d_call: -
clone_size: -
j_call: TRBJ2-7
cdr3_nt: TGTGCCAGCAGCATACTCAGGCTGGCCAGGGACTACGAGCAGTACTTC
cdr3_aa: CASSILRLARDYEQYF

v_call: TRBV19
d_call: TRBD1
clone_size: medium-sized
j_call: TRBJ1-5
cdr3_nt: TGTGCCAGTAGTCCCCGGGACAGTCGCAATCAGCCCCAGCATTTT
cdr3_aa: CASSPRDSRNQPQHF

v_call: TRBV5-4
d_call: -
clone_size: few
j_call: TRBJ1-2
cdr3_nt: TGTGCCAGCAGCTCGGGTAGGGGTTTTGACTATGGCTACACCTTC
cdr3_aa: CASSSGRGFDYGYTF

v_call: TRBV2
d_call: TRBD2
clone_size: -
j_call: TRBJ2-7
cdr3_nt: TGTGCCAGCAGTGCAGGGCCCGGGACTAGCGGATACGAGCAGTACTTC
cdr3_aa: CASSAGPGTSGYEQYF

v_call: TRBV4-3
d_call: TRBD2
clone_size: once
j_call: TRBJ2-3
cdr3_nt: TGCGCCAGCAGCCAAGACTGGGCCGCGGGGGGAGGCACAGATACGCAGTATTTT
cdr3_aa: CASSQDWAAGGGTDTQYF

v_call: TRBV3-1/TRBV3-2
d_call: TRBD2
clone_size: -
j_call: TRBJ2-5
cdr3_nt: TGTGCCAGCAGCCTTGCTAGCGGGGGGGAGACCCAGTACTTC
cdr3_aa: CASSLASGGETQYF

v_call: TRBV11-3
d_call: TRBD1
clone_size: -
j_call: TRBJ2-2
cdr3_nt: TGTGCCAGCAGCTCCGGACAGGGGAACACCGGGGAGCTGTTTTTT
cdr3_aa: CASSSGQGNTGELFF

v_call: TRBV2
d_call: -
clone_size: -
j_call: TRBJ2-3
cdr3_nt: TGTGCCAGCAGTGAATACATCACAGATACGCAGTATTTT
cdr3_aa: CASSEYITDTQYF

v_call: TRBV2
d_call: -
clone_size: -
j_call: TRBJ2-5
cdr3_nt: TGTGCCAGCACCAAATTCGGACTAATCCAAGAGACCCAGTACTTC
cdr3_aa: CASTKFGLIQETQYF